The 26 T cell receptor beta chains in this list originate from one sample, sequenced in a study of monozygotic twins with inflammatory bowel disease. TCRdb re-called the 5' RACE reads and gives one entry per CDR3 protein, without DNA. The repertoire table contains about 210,000 distinct CDR3 sequences. Sequenced: blood. The receptors were sampled from a human donor with ulcerative colitis or Crohn's disease, or a healthy co-twin of an affected twin (not recorded which).

The V gene is TRBV9, the J gene TRBJ1-3. This CDR3 spans 15 amino acids. Germline V gene sequence: CDR1 SGDLS, CDR2 YYNGEE. The CDR3 loop is CASSGGGGFGNTIYF.

The CDR3 loop reads CASSFSWGTQYF. The chain employs TRBV5-1 and TRBJ2-5. CDR1 and CDR2 from the germline V gene are SGHRS and YFSETQ. The CDR3 consists of 12 residues.

The rearrangement links TRBV2 to TRBJ2-1. The CDR3 is made up of 15 amino acids. In germline, CDR1 is SNHLY, CDR2 FYNNEI. CDR3 protein: CASRTSESSYNEQFF.

The gene calls are TRBV6-1 and TRBJ2-3; the D gene TCRdb calls, TRBD2, cannot be checked with no DNA. Germline lookup yields CDR1 MNHNS and CDR2 SASEGT. The CDR3 covers 15 residues. CDR3 sequence reads: CASIRLAGGTDTQYF.

This sequence joins TRBV7-2 and TRBJ1-5. The CDR3 has 14 residues. Germline assignment: CDR1 SGHTA and CDR2 FQGNSA. The CDR3 protein is CASSLALLNQPQHF.

V is TRBV10-3 and J is TRBJ2-1; checking the TCRdb D call of TRBD2 is not possible without DNA. Germline CDR1 is ENHRY and CDR2 is SYGVKD. The CDR3 loop spans 14 amino acids. The CDR3 loop is CATAQRGLVNEQFF.

The gene calls are TRBV20-1 and TRBJ2-6. The germline gives CDR1 DFQATT, CDR2 SNEGSKA (reference sequence). This CDR3 is 14 amino acids long. CDR3 in amino acids: CSARDLSGANVLTF.

The chain has TRBV12-3 or TRBV12-4 and TRBJ2-7; TCRdb proposes TRBD1, but this gene call is untestable without DNA. The CDR3 extends over 14 amino acids. CDR3 residues: CASSQTGIKYEQYF.

The rearrangement links TRBV27 to TRBJ1-6; TCRdb calls TRBD1, which cannot be checked without DNA. The germline CDR1 and CDR2 sequences are MNHEY and SMNVEV (reference sequence). The CDR3 is 13 amino acids. The CDR3 is CASSWGANSPLHF.

V and J are TRBV10-3 and TRBJ2-1. Germline V gene sequence: CDR1 ENHRY, CDR2 SYGVKD. CDR3 length equals 13 residues. The CDR3 sequence is CAIAEEVYNEQFF.

J is TRBJ2-2 and V is TRBV6-1. The V gene's germline CDR1 is MNHNS and CDR2 SASEGT. This CDR3 has 12 residues. The CDR3 reads CASRTGTGELFF.

The V and J genes are TRBV6-7 and TRBJ2-1; TCRdb designates TRBD2, a call that cannot be tested without DNA. TRBV6-7 is assigned to the ORF class and has an uncertain function. The CDR3 runs to 15 residues. Here the CDR3 reads CASTSSGSTYNEQFF.

The chain combines TRBV5-1 with TRBJ2-5; TCRdb's D call of TRBD2 is untestable without DNA. This CDR3 region has 14 residues. Germline CDR1 is SGHRS and CDR2 is YFSETQ. This chain's CDR3 is CATGGLAGEETQYF.

V usage is TRBV7-3 and J usage is TRBJ2-5; as DNA is missing, the TRBD1 call by TCRdb cannot be tested. The CDR3 spans 13 residues. Germline assignment: CDR1 SGHTA and CDR2 FQGTGA. The CDR3 spells CASSFERGGTQYF.

The chain has TRBV5-1 and TRBJ2-7. Germline values: CDR1 SGHRS, CDR2 YFSETQ. The CDR3 loop spans 13 amino acids. CDR3 in amino acids: CASSSMIGKEQYF.

The chain employs TRBV12-5 and TRBJ2-3; TCRdb's D gene call, TRBD2, goes unchecked for lack of DNA. Germline V gene data show CDR1 as LGHNT and CDR2 as FRNRAP. CDR3 length: 17 amino acids. CDR3 in amino acids: CASGLVRSGGAGDTQYF.

This chain uses TRBV7-8 with TRBJ2-3; the D call of TRBD1 rests on TCRdb alone, since no DNA is present to check it. Germline V gene lookup returns CDR1 SGHVS and CDR2 FQNEAQ. The CDR3 has 17 amino acids. The CDR3 reads CASSLVYGTASTDTQYF.

The chain carries TRBV29-1 and TRBJ2-7; there is no DNA to check the TCRdb D call of TRBD1. CDR1 and CDR2 from the germline V gene are SQVTM and ANQGSEA. The CDR3 sequence is 16 residues long. The CDR3 spells CSVEGGGHEGGYEQYF.

V and J are TRBV6-9 and TRBJ2-7; the D call of TRBD2 rests on TCRdb alone, since no DNA is present to check it. CDR1 is MNHGY, CDR2 SVAAGI, per germline. The CDR3 extends over 17 amino acids. CDR3 sequence reads: CASMDGLAGGRAYEQYF.

The chain recombines TRBV20-1 with TRBJ2-7; TCRdb's D gene call, TRBD1, goes unchecked for lack of DNA. CDR3 length: 12 residues. Germline values: CDR1 DFQATT, CDR2 SNEGSKA (reference sequence). Here the CDR3 reads CSASGTGGGQYF.

The chain joins TRBV7-2 to TRBJ2-5; TCRdb designates TRBD1, a call that cannot be tested without DNA. The CDR3 runs 14 residues. The germline V gene has CDR1 SGHTA and CDR2 FQGNSA. The CDR3 is CASSLVTGGETQYF.

The CDR3 protein is CASSRIWRGVDTEAFF. The chain combines TRBV7-9 with TRBJ1-1. Germline V gene lookup returns CDR1 SEHNR and CDR2 FQNEAQ (reference sequence). The CDR3 has 16 residues.

The chain employs TRBV20-1 and TRBJ1-1; absent DNA, TCRdb's TRBD1 call cannot be checked. The length of the CDR3 is 12 residues. Germline V CDR1 and CDR2: DFQATT, SNEGSKA (reference sequence). The chain's CDR3 is CSAREPGFEAFF.

This CDR3 is CSAPTGAEGYTF. The chain combines TRBV20-1 with TRBJ1-2; TCRdb's D call of TRBD1 is untestable without DNA. CDR1 and CDR2 (germline): DFQATT, SNEGSKA (reference sequence). CDR3 length: 12 residues.

This chain connects TRBV20-1 to TRBJ1-2; with no DNA, the TCRdb D assignment of TRBD1 cannot be verified. CDR1 and CDR2 from the germline V gene are DFQATT and SNEGSKA (reference sequence). This CDR3 spans 15 amino acids. The CDR3 region is CSVVDRDRNNYGYTF.

This chain's CDR3 is CASSLNRGPEAFF. The chain links TRBV12-3 or TRBV12-4 to TRBJ1-1; TCRdb names TRBD1, which stays unverified in the absence of DNA. This CDR3 has 13 residues.